This T cell receptor (beta chain) stems from a study of Graves' ophthalmopathy and Graves' hyperthyroidism. Study overall: At the time of initial diagnosis and before any treatment, peripheral blood was collected. Regarding the study as a whole: In blood appeared most of the expanded thyroid clonotypes whose frequency exceeded 0.001.

About this clonotype itself: The antigen is unknown.

V lost 4 bases and J 2 bases, leaving 13 bases between the germline ends. The CDR3 loop spans 15 amino acids. Germline values: CDR1 KGHDR, CDR2 SFDVKD. Using RNA transcripts, the TCR beta CDR3 regions were amplified. HTBI primers were used in a first-round RT-PCR, which preceded a second-round multiplex PCR. TCRdb recomputed calls from the multiplex PCR reads with MiXCR, one row per CDR3 protein. This table holds more than 550,000 distinct CDR3 sequences, about two fifths found once. CAS ≥3, NOSPECS ≥4, moderate-to-severe activity and duration under 3 months marked donors with ophthalmopathy. This TCR derives from an adult man with Graves' ophthalmopathy. The rearrangement joins TRBV24-1 to TRBJ2-5; D may be TRBD1 (5 bases). Sequenced input: peripheral blood. The CDR3 nucleotides read TGTGCCACCAGTGAACCATGGGGCAGTCAAGAGACCCAGTACTTC. This codes for CATSEPWGSQETQYF.